The source of this TCR beta chain is a study of blood T cells in healthy people across ages. Study findings and constraints: Researchers said unsorted PBMCs prevented a conclusive naive versus antigen-experienced comparison.

V was shortened by 4 bases and J by 2 bases, with 15 bases between the two germline ends. The CDR3 consists of 15 residues. The V gene's germline CDR1 is LGHNA and CDR2 YSLEER. This clonotype was detected a few times. The target antigen is unknown. PCR was performed a second time for about 7 to 12 cycles using a sample-barcoded 5' primer and a J-beta primer mix. MiXCR was run by TCRdb on the 5' RACE reads, yielding one entry per CDR3 protein. The sample has 450,000 to 650,000 distinct CDR3 sequences, around 24% seen once; the top ten hold 8.7%. These same data were also listed under a study on T cells of mothers and their children. That work contributes: Input to cDNA synthesis comprised all extracted RNA, at a ratio of roughly 1.6 ug per 15 ul. Every mother produced more than 10 million TCR beta CDR3 reads, whereas every child provided 3 million to 3.5 million.

Material for sequencing was blood. The chain joins TRBV4-3 to TRBJ2-7; D is uncertain. The clonotype comes from a boy aged 10-17 years in good health. The CDR3 DNA follows: TGCGCCAGCAGCCCATCGCATGACGGCACCTACGAGCAGTACTTC. Protein: CASSPSHDGTYEQYF.